This T cell receptor beta chain was obtained from a study of identical twins. Notes on the study in general: The presence of invariant MAIT and iNKT cells could partly confound analyses of zero-insertion sequences. Instead of following the same donors, the conclusions were based on cross-sectional statistical analysis.

Via MiXCR, TCRdb re-called the 5' RACE reads, giving one row per CDR3 protein. The sample lists just under 550,000 distinct CDR3 sequences; 15% were seen once. Details on this clonotype: Antigen specificity is unknown.

This same sample was also taken into another study, of yellow fever vaccine responses in identical twins.

This TCR derives from a woman aged 18 to 35 in good health. Sequenced material: CD4+ T cells sorted from blood.

CDR3: CASSQDKGWTGPTNTGELFF. CDR3 DNA: TGCGCCAGCAGCCAAGATAAAGGCTGGACGGGCCCTACGAACACCGGGGAGCTGTTTTTT. The rearrangement links TRBV4-1 to TRBJ2-2, with no clear D. The CDR3 has 20 residues. V was pared by 0 bases and J by 0 bases, with 20 bases between. CDR1 and CDR2 from the germline V gene are MGHRA and YSYEKL.